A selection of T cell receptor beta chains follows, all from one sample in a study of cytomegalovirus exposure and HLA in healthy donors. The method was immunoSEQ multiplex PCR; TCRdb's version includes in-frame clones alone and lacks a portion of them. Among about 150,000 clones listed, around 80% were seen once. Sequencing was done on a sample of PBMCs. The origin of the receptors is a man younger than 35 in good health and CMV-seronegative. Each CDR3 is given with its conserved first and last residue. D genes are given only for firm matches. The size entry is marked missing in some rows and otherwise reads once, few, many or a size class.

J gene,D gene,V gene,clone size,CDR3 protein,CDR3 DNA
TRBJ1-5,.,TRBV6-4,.,CASSEGEGGQPQHF,TGTGCCAGCAGTGAAGGAGAGGGCGGCCAGCCCCAGCATTTT
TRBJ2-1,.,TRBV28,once,CASSPSAGHTYNEQFF,TGTGCCAGCAGTCCCTCAGCGGGCCACACCTACAATGAGCAGTTCTTC
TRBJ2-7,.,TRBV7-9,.,CSSSLGGHPSAF,TGTTCCAGCAGCTTAGGGGGACACCCTTCTGCCTTC
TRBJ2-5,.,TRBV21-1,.,CASSKAVETARGETQYF,TGTGCCAGCAGCAAAGCGGTAGAAACAGCACGGGGGGAGACCCAGTACTTC
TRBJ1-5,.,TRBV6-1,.,CASSWSTVNQPQHF,TGTGCCAGCAGTTGGTCGACAGTCAATCAGCCCCAGCATTTT
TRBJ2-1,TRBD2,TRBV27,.,CASSYLSGRGPYNEQFF,TGTGCCAGCAGTTACCTTAGCGGGAGGGGGCCCTACAATGAGCAGTTCTTC
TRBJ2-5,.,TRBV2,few,CASSLQETQYF,TGTGCCAGCAGCCTACAAGAGACCCAGTACTTC
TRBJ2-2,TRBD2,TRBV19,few,CASTWAAAGTGELFF,TGTGCCAGTACCTGGGCGGCAGCGGGAACCGGGGAGCTGTTTTTT
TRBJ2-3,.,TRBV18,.,CASSPGAISTDTQYF,TGTGCCAGCTCACCGGGGGCGATTAGCACAGATACGCAGTATTTT
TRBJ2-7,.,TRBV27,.,CASSLAGGPYEQYF,TGTGCCAGCAGTTTAGCCGGGGGTCCCTACGAGCAGTACTTC
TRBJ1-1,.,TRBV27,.,CASSWAGNTEAFF,TGTGCCAGCAGTTGGGCAGGGAACACTGAAGCTTTCTTT
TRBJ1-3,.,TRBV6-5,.,CASSYDRGHSGNTIYF,TGTGCCAGCAGTTACGACCGCGGGCACTCTGGAAACACCATATATTTT
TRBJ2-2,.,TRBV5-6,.,CASSRRISGYTGELFF,TGTGCCAGCAGCCGCCGGATTAGCGGATACACCGGGGAGCTGTTTTTT
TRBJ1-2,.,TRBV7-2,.,CASSREGYGYTF,TGTGCCAGCAGCCGAGAGGGTTATGGCTACACCTTC
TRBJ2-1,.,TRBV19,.,CASSMIRGQGNEQFF,TGTGCCAGTAGTATGATAAGGGGACAAGGCAATGAGCAGTTCTTC
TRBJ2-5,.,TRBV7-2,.,CASSQRSSGDSRETQYF,TGTGCCAGCAGCCAACGATCCTCAGGGGATAGTCGAGAGACCCAGTACTTC
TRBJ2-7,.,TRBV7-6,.,CASSGGAWDEQYF,TGTGCCAGCAGCGGGGGGGCTTGGGACGAGCAGTACTTC
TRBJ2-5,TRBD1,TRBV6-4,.,CASSARDRGVQETQYF,TGTGCCAGCAGCGCTAGGGACAGGGGGGTTCAAGAGACCCAGTACTTC
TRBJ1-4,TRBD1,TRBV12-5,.,CASGPGTGGRSEKLFF,TGTGCTAGTGGTCCGGGGACAGGGGGCCGGAGTGAAAAACTGTTTTTT
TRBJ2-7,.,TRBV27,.,CASGAIEQYF,TGTGCCAGCGGGGCGATAGAGCAGTACTTC
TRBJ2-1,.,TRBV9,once,CASSVSLVGTHNEQFF,TGTGCCAGCAGCGTATCCTTAGTGGGCACCCACAATGAGCAGTTCTTC
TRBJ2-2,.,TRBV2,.,CASSPGFANTGELFF,TGTGCCAGCAGTCCGGGGTTCGCGAACACCGGGGAGCTGTTTTTT
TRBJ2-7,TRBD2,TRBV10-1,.,CASSESSGPPYEQYF,TGCGCCAGCAGTGAGTCTAGCGGGCCTCCCTACGAGCAGTACTTC
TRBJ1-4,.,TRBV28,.,CASSLLAAGANEKLFF,TGTGCCAGCAGTTTATTGGCCGCAGGGGCTAATGAAAAACTGTTTTTT
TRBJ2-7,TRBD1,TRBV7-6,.,CASGGIGQGSYEQYF,TGTGCCAGCGGGGGGATTGGACAGGGGTCCTACGAGCAGTACTTC
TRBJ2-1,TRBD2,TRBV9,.,CASSVSGRAGNEQFF,TGTGCCAGCAGCGTTAGCGGGAGGGCCGGCAATGAGCAGTTCTTC
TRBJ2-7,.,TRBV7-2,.,CASSLPDYEQYF,TGTGCCAGCAGCCTCCCAGACTACGAGCAGTACTTC
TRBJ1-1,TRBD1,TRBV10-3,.,CAISMDRDAETEAFF,TGTGCCATCAGTATGGACAGGGATGCGGAGACTGAAGCTTTCTTT
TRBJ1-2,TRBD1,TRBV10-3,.,CAISEADRENGYTF,TGTGCCATCAGTGAGGCGGACAGGGAAAATGGCTACACCTTC